Below are 29 T cell receptor beta chains sequenced from a single sample in a study of cytomegalovirus exposure and HLA in healthy donors. The study ran its PCR with 60 Vbeta and 13 Jbeta primers. TCRdb's table, derived via immunoSEQ multiplex PCR, lists solely in-frame clones and lacks some. The repertoire has some 180,000 clones, approximately 80% of them found once; the top ten carry roughly 1.2%. Specimen: PBMCs. The receptors derive from a girl aged 2-10 years in good health and CMV-seropositive.

V is TRBV19 and J is TRBJ2-3; maybe TRBD1 (7 bases). This CDR3 spans 13 amino acids. The germline V gene has CDR1 LNHDA and CDR2 SQIVND (reference sequence). V was shortened by 10 bases and J by 3 bases, with 14 bases between the two germline ends. The CDR3 reads CATRQGGTDTQYF. CDR3 nucleotides: TGTGCCACCCGACAGGGAGGAACAGATACGCAGTATTTT.

The V call is TRBV4-1, the J call TRBJ2-3; the D gene is possibly TRBD2 (5 bases). V was cut by 5 bases and J by 0 bases, with 15 bases left in between. The CDR3 spans 16 residues. Germline CDR1 is MGHRA and CDR2 is YSYEKL. CDR3 DNA sequence: TGCGCCAGCAGCTACCCGGGGAGAAAAAGCACAGATACGCAGTATTTT. This codes for CASSYPGRKSTDTQYF.

The chain couples TRBV4-2 to TRBJ1-1, with D uncertain. CDR3 length equals 15 residues. The germline V and J ends were trimmed by 4 bases and 1 base, with 13 bases remaining between them. Germline V lookup: CDR1 LGHNA, CDR2 YNFKEQ. CDR3 amino acids: CASSPAGGSNTEAFF. In DNA form, the CDR3 reads TGTGCCAGCAGCCCAGCAGGAGGCTCGAACACTGAAGCTTTCTTT.

The chain links TRBV28 to TRBJ2-1, with 10 bases fitting TRBD2. CDR3 length equals 16 residues. V gave up 4 bases and J gave up 0 bases; unmatched junction bases: 3. Germline V gene sequence: CDR1 MDHEN, CDR2 SYDVKM. CDR3 in DNA: TGTGCCAGCAGTTCGACTAGCGGGCGCTCCTACAATGAGCAGTTCTTC. Translating it yields CASSSTSGRSYNEQFF.

This clone has just a few counts. V and J are TRBV5-6 and TRBJ2-3; 7 bases map to TRBD2. From germline, CDR1 is SGHDT and CDR2 YYEEEE. The CDR3 runs 16 residues. The J segment lost 1 base and the V segment lost 2 bases, leaving 7 bases of the junction unmatched. The CDR3 here is CASSFSAGVGTDTQYF. The CDR3 bases are TGTGCCAGCAGCTTTTCGGCGGGGGTTGGCACAGATACGCAGTATTTT.

This clone has only one observation. The chain employs TRBV15 and TRBJ1-5; maybe TRBD1 (5 bases). Germline assignment: CDR1 LNHNV and CDR2 YYDKDF (reference sequence). V was trimmed by 0 bases and J by 3 bases, leaving 12 bases between them. The CDR3 is made up of 16 amino acids. CDR3 nucleotides: TGTGCCACCAGCAGAGATGGGAAAGGGGTCAATCAGCCCCAGCATTTT. This gives the protein CATSRDGKGVNQPQHF.

This chain uses TRBV5-6 with TRBJ1-2; 8 nucleotides line up with TRBD1. In germline, CDR1 is SGHDT, CDR2 YYEEEE. Unmatched junction bases numbered 16, after V lost 4 bases and J lost 8 bases. The CDR3 consists of 16 residues. This CDR3 reads CASSPDNRGSTRGYTF. As DNA, the CDR3 is TGTGCCAGCAGCCCCGATAACAGGGGGAGTACACGCGGCTACACCTTC.

This chain links TRBV30 with TRBJ1-1; TRBD1 aligns across 9 bases. V dropped 4 bases and J dropped 7; count of bases not matched to a gene: 7. The CDR3 sequence is 13 residues long. Germline V gene lookup returns CDR1 GTSNPN and CDR2 SVGIG (reference sequence). The CDR3 bases are TGTGCCTGGAAGGGGACAGGGAACGTTGAAGCTTTCTTT. Protein product: CAWKGTGNVEAFF. Full variable domain (outside the CDR3, taken from reference TRBV30 and TRBJ1-1): SQTIHQWPATLVQPVGSPLSLECTVEGTSNPNLYWYRQAAGRGLQLLFYSVGIGQISSEVPQNLSASRPQDRQFILSSKKLLLSDSGFYLCAWKGTGNVEAFFGQGTRLTVV.

The chain is built from TRBV7-2 and TRBJ2-7, with a weak D call TRBD1 (6 bases). The V gene lost 4 bases and the J gene lost 3 bases, with 13 bases spanning the gap. The length of the CDR3 is 14 residues. Germline CDR1 reads SGHTA; CDR2 reads FQGNSA. CDR3 region: CASSYRTDYYEQYF. CDR3 in DNA: TGTGCCAGCAGCTACAGGACAGACTACTACGAGCAGTACTTC.

The V gene is TRBV5-1, the J gene TRBJ2-5; 11 bases are shared with TRBD2. In germline, CDR1 is SGHRS, CDR2 YFSETQ. This CDR3 has 17 amino acids. With 4 bases clipped from V and 4 bases from J, the junction kept 12 bases outside the gene matches. The CDR3 is CASSPPPTSGELETQYF. The CDR3 DNA follows: TGCGCCAGCAGCCCTCCCCCGACTAGCGGGGAACTAGAGACCCAGTACTTC.

The CDR3 nucleotides read TGTGCCACCAGCAGAGAATACACTAGCGACGAGCAGTACTTC. The encoded protein is CATSREYTSDEQYF. The rearrangement links TRBV15 to TRBJ2-7; the match to TRBD2 covers 7 bases. Germline V CDR1 and CDR2: LNHNV, YYDKDF (reference sequence). The trim removed 0 bases at V and 5 bases at J, leaving 4 bases unmatched. There are 14 residues in the CDR3.

This clone has just one count. The chain carries TRBV30 and TRBJ2-3; D is possibly TRBD2 (5 bases). V dropped 5 bases and J dropped 4 bases, with 19 bases sitting between them. The CDR3 is 15 amino acids. Germline CDR1 GTSNPN, CDR2 SVGIG (reference sequence). Here the CDR3 reads CAWVPGGRYADTQYF. The CDR3 DNA reads as TGTGCCTGGGTGCCCGGCGGGCGTTATGCAGATACGCAGTATTTT.

This sequence joins TRBV6-1 and TRBJ2-5; 7 positions agree with TRBD2. The junction had 10 bases not matched to a gene; V was cut back by 2 bases and J by 4 bases. This CDR3 has 16 amino acids. Germline CDR1 reads MNHNS; CDR2 reads SASEGT. CDR3 residues: CASSESGGRIPETQYF. In DNA, the CDR3 is TGTGCCAGCAGTGAATCTGGCGGGAGAATTCCAGAGACCCAGTACTTC.

V usage is TRBV9 and J usage is TRBJ2-1, with 11 bases fitting TRBD2. This CDR3 contains 15 residues. Trimming at V came to 3 bases and at J to 7 bases, leaving 6 bases not matched to a gene. The germline V gene encodes CDR1 SGDLS and CDR2 YYNGEE. CDR3 bases: TGTGCCAGCAGCGGCGGACTAGCGGGTAGTAATGAGCAGTTCTTC. The encoded protein is CASSGGLAGSNEQFF.

The J gene is TRBJ2-1, the V gene TRBV19; 13 bases are shared with TRBD2. CDR1 and CDR2 (germline): LNHDA, SQIVND (reference sequence). The CDR3 contains 18 residues. The J segment lost 8 bases and the V segment lost 4 bases, leaving 14 bases of the junction unmatched. DNA for the CDR3: TGTGCCAGTAGTAAGGGACTAGCGGGGCAGTCGCCCCTCGATGAGCAGTTCTTC. This gives the protein CASSKGLAGQSPLDEQFF.

This clone was counted once. The J gene is TRBJ2-2, the V gene TRBV29-1, with D unclear. The V gene lost 7 bases and the J gene lost 1 base, with 7 bases spanning the gap. CDR1 SQVTM and CDR2 ANQGSEA come from the germline V gene. The CDR3 consists of 12 residues. The CDR3 here is CSADKNTGELFF. The CDR3 DNA sequence: TGCAGCGCCGACAAGAACACCGGGGAGCTGTTTTTT.

The rearrangement links TRBV5-6 to TRBJ2-7, with TRBD1 matching over 7 bases. Germline V CDR1 and CDR2: SGHDT, YYEEEE. The ends lost 4 bases at V and 2 bases at J; junction bases unmatched: 3. This CDR3 is 13 amino acids long. CDR3 sequence (DNA): TGTGCCAGCAGCCAGGGACAGCCCTACGAGCAGTACTTC. Protein product: CASSQGQPYEQYF. Variable domain in full (rest from reference TRBV5-6 and TRBJ2-7): DAGVTQSPTHLIKTRGQQVTLRCSPKSGHDTVSWYQQALGQGPQFIFQYYEEEERQRGNFPDRFSGHQFPNYSSELNVNALLLGDSALYLCASSQGQPYEQYFGPGTRLTVT.

This chain uses TRBV5-6 with TRBJ1-1; D gene unclear. Per germline, CDR1 SGHDT and CDR2 YYEEEE. The CDR3 is made up of 13 amino acids. Between the trimmed V and J ends, which lost 1 base and 2 bases, there was a span of 6 bases. CDR3 amino acids: CASSLTTNTEAFF. Here the CDR3 DNA reads TGTGCCAGCAGCTTGACCACAAACACTGAAGCTTTCTTT.

This chain joins TRBV25-1 and TRBJ2-1; D perhaps matches TRBD1 (6 bases). The CDR3 contains 17 residues. Germline V gene lookup returns CDR1 MGHDK and CDR2 SYGVNS. V was cut by 5 bases and J by 4 bases, with 21 bases left in between. Here the CDR3 reads CASSPPTIGGGYNEQFF. DNA of the CDR3: TGTGCCAGCAGTCCCCCGACGATTGGGGGCGGGTACAATGAGCAGTTCTTC.

This chain connects TRBV7-2 to TRBJ2-5; 9 nucleotides match TRBD2. The germline CDR1 and CDR2 sequences are SGHTA and FQGNSA. This CDR3 spans 13 amino acids. V lost 5 bases to trimming and J lost 4 bases; unmatched junction nucleotides: 2. The CDR3 here is CASSRAGGETQYF. DNA for the CDR3: TGTGCCAGCAGCAGAGCGGGAGGAGAGACCCAGTACTTC.

This chain uses TRBV6-5 with TRBJ1-5; 9 nucleotides align to TRBD1. Trimming at V came to 4 bases and at J to 6 bases, leaving 7 bases not matched to a gene. CDR3 size: 15 residues. Germline CDR1 and CDR2: MNHEY and SVGAGI. The CDR3: CASSSTYRGLQPQHF. DNA for the CDR3: TGTGCCAGCAGTTCCACGTACAGGGGGCTTCAGCCCCAGCATTTT.

The CDR3 DNA reads TGTGCCAGCAGCCAAGATTGGTCCGTAACTACCTACGAGCAGTACTTC. Translating gives CASSQDWSVTTYEQYF. The rearrangement joins TRBV4-2 to TRBJ2-7; D gene unclear. Trimming took 0 bases from V and 2 from J, leaving 14 bases between them. This CDR3 region has 16 residues. The germline V gene has CDR1 LGHNA and CDR2 YNFKEQ.

V is TRBV10-1 and J is TRBJ2-5, with 8 positions matching TRBD2. This CDR3 has 15 residues. V dropped 3 bases and J dropped 1; count of bases not matched to a gene: 4. Germline V gene lookup returns CDR1 WNHNN and CDR2 SYGVQD (reference sequence). This CDR3 is CASSDREGLQETQYF. For the CDR3, the DNA is TGCGCCAGCAGTGACCGGGAGGGGCTCCAAGAGACCCAGTACTTC.

The V gene is TRBV30, the J gene TRBJ2-7; no clear D. The germline V and J ends were trimmed by 5 bases and 3 bases, with 8 bases remaining between them. The CDR3 runs to 11 residues. CDR1 is GTSNPN, CDR2 SVGIG, per germline (reference sequence). In DNA form, the CDR3 reads TGTGCCTGGGCTTCCGGCTACGAGCAGTACTTC. Its translation is CAWASGYEQYF.

As concerns this clone: One end of the junction varies from germline; a read error may be responsible. The chain is built from TRBV9 and TRBJ2-7; 8 bases map to TRBD2. The CDR3 covers 16 residues. CDR1 and CDR2 from the germline V gene are SGDLS and YYNGEE. For the CDR3, the DNA is TGTGCCAGTAGCGTAGCGGGACACTCCCAGGGCTACGAGCAGTACTTC. The encoded protein is CASSVAGHSQGYEQYF. Full variable domain (outside the CDR3, taken from reference TRBV9 and TRBJ2-7): DSGVTQTPKHLITATGQRVTLRCSPRSGDLSVYWYQQSLDQGLQFLIQYYNGEERAKGNILERFSAQQFPDLHSELNLSSLELGDSALYFCASSVAGHSQGYEQYFGPGTRLTVT.

The genes are TRBV6-1 and TRBJ2-7; 10 nucleotides line up with TRBD2. The CDR3 consists of 17 residues. Germline lookup yields CDR1 MNHNS and CDR2 SASEGT. V lost 4 bases, J lost 2 bases, and 11 bases stayed unmatched. Here the CDR3 reads CASSVLAGSFGAYEQYF. In DNA form, the CDR3 reads TGTGCCAGCAGTGTACTAGCGGGGTCCTTCGGGGCCTACGAGCAGTACTTC.

This chain links TRBV10-2 with TRBJ1-5, with 9 bases matching TRBD1. The CDR3 contains 15 residues. The J segment lost 4 bases and the V segment lost 6 bases, leaving 7 bases of the junction unmatched. Germline V gene data show CDR1 as WSHSY and CDR2 as SAAADI. The CDR3 sequence is CASRAQGAGNQPQHF. In DNA, the CDR3 is TGCGCCAGCAGGGCACAGGGGGCAGGAAATCAGCCCCAGCATTTT.

The chain employs TRBV6-5 and TRBJ2-3; no clear D gene. The CDR3 is 11 amino acids. CDR1 and CDR2 (germline): MNHEY, SVGAGI. Trimming pared 2 bases from V and 6 bases from J, leaving 3 bases between. CDR3 protein: CASSYADTQYF. The DNA of the CDR3 is TGTGCCAGCAGTTACGCGGATACGCAGTATTTT.

The chain couples TRBV9 to TRBJ2-3, with D possibly TRBD1 on 5 matching bases. The CDR3 loop spans 15 amino acids. V was pared by 0 bases and J by 3 bases, with 11 bases between. The germline V gene has CDR1 SGDLS and CDR2 YYNGEE. The DNA for the CDR3 is TGTGCCAGCAGCGTAGTGGCAGGGTGGACAGATACGCAGTATTTT. Protein sequence: CASSVVAGWTDTQYF.